A selection of T cell receptor beta chains follows, all from one sample in a study of blood T cell repertoires in COVID-19. The protocol was immunoSEQ multiplex PCR, while the TCRdb copy is restricted to in-frame clones and leaves out a portion. Of about 270,000 clones in the sample, roughly 88% were seen once. The source material was peripheral blood. These receptors originate from a woman aged 70-85 years with acute or convalescent COVID-19. Both conserved end residues are part of each CDR3. A D gene is named only where the DNA matches it firmly. Some rows mark clone size as missing; the rest say once, few, many or name a class of expanded clone.

clone_size,j_call,v_call,d_call,cdr3_aa,cdr3_nt
-,TRBJ2-3,TRBV5-8,TRBD2,CASSPKSGLAGPTDTQYF,TGTGCCAGCAGCCCTAAGAGTGGACTAGCGGGGCCGACAGATACGCAGTATTTT
-,TRBJ2-5,TRBV6-5,TRBD2,CASIGAGVGETQYF,TGTGCCAGCATCGGGGCGGGGGTAGGAGAGACCCAGTACTTC
few,TRBJ2-3,TRBV7-3,TRBD1,CASSLGQGRNTQYF,TGTGCCAGCAGCTTGGGACAGGGACGGAACACGCAGTATTTT
-,TRBJ2-7,TRBV3-1/TRBV3-2,-,CASSQGEDWAYEQYF,TGTGCCAGCAGCCAAGGGGAGGACTGGGCCTACGAGCAGTACTTC
-,TRBJ1-4,TRBV16,-,CASSATRATNEKLFF,TGTGCCAGCAGCGCAACACGTGCAACTAATGAAAAACTGTTTTTT
-,TRBJ1-5,TRBV29-1,-,CSVGGEYSNQPQHF,TGCAGCGTTGGTGGAGAGTATAGCAATCAGCCCCAGCATTTT
-,TRBJ1-6,TRBV11-3,TRBD1,CASSLGGQGPSPLHF,TGTGCCAGCAGCTTAGGGGGACAGGGGCCCTCACCCCTCCACTTT
-,TRBJ1-2,TRBV29-1,-,CSVEPQYYGYTF,TGCAGCGTTGAGCCTCAGTACTATGGCTACACCTTC
-,TRBJ1-1,TRBV11-2,TRBD1,CASSRQGFSAMNTEAFF,TGTGCCAGCAGTCGACAGGGGTTCAGTGCCATGAACACTGAAGCTTTCTTT
-,TRBJ2-1,TRBV6-4,-,CASSEMSGLYNEQFF,TGTGCCAGCAGTGAAATGAGCGGGCTCTACAATGAGCAGTTCTTC
-,TRBJ1-6,TRBV19,-,CASSIQGGNSPLHF,TGTGCCAGTAGTATACAGGGTGGGAATTCACCCCTCCACTTT
-,TRBJ2-7,TRBV5-1,-,CASSVGGGEQYF,TGCGCCAGCAGCGTAGGCGGTGGCGAGCAGTACTTC
-,TRBJ2-3,TRBV19,-,CASSWSGFADTQYF,TGTGCCAGTAGTTGGTCGGGTTTCGCAGATACGCAGTATTTT
-,TRBJ1-5,TRBV2,-,CASARGGSNQPQHF,TGTGCCAGCGCCCGAGGCGGGAGCAATCAGCCCCAGCATTTT
-,TRBJ2-1,TRBV4-2,-,CASSLQTVGHDEQFF,TGTGCCAGCAGCCTCCAGACTGTGGGGCACGACGAGCAGTTCTTC
-,TRBJ1-1,TRBV29-1,-,CSVFTGNTEAFF,TGCAGCGTCTTCACCGGGAACACTGAAGCTTTCTTT
-,TRBJ1-1,TRBV12-5,-,CASGLPNRAEAFF,TGTGCTAGTGGTTTGCCAAACAGGGCTGAAGCTTTCTTT
-,TRBJ1-1,TRBV29-1,TRBD1,CSVDSTGGVTEAFF,TGCAGCGTTGACTCGACAGGGGGAGTCACTGAAGCTTTCTTT
-,TRBJ1-3,TRBV7-8,-,CASSSISGGGIWNTIYF,TGTGCCAGCAGCTCCATCTCCGGGGGGGGAATATGGAACACCATATATTTT
-,TRBJ1-1,TRBV12-3/TRBV12-4,TRBD1,CASSGQVNTEAFF,TGTGCCAGCAGTGGACAGGTTAACACTGAAGCTTTCTTT
-,TRBJ2-2,TRBV7-2,-,CASSFPLTTGELFF,TGTGCCAGCAGCTTTCCACTAACCACCGGGGAGCTGTTTTTT
-,TRBJ2-5,TRBV7-2,TRBD1,CASSYRRDRGVETQYF,TGTGCCAGCAGCTATCGCCGGGACAGGGGTGTCGAGACCCAGTACTTC
-,TRBJ2-7,TRBV18,-,CASSAGSGPYEQYF,TGTGCCAGCTCAGCTGGTAGCGGTCCCTACGAGCAGTACTTC
-,TRBJ2-5,TRBV11-2,-,CASSFGREETQYF,TGTGCCAGCAGCTTCGGCAGGGAAGAGACCCAGTACTTC
-,TRBJ1-2,TRBV6-6,-,CASSSPGSPRGYTF,TGTGCCAGCAGTTCTCCGGGATCCCCGCGGGGCTACACCTTC
-,TRBJ1-5,TRBV10-3,-,CAISSTGTEQPQHF,TGTGCCATCAGTTCAACAGGGACGGAGCAGCCCCAGCATTTT
-,TRBJ1-1,TRBV11-2,-,CASSLAGQLNTEAFF,TGTGCCAGCAGCTTAGCTGGGCAGCTGAACACTGAAGCTTTCTTT
-,TRBJ1-3,TRBV6-5,-,CASSLTGTGRRNTIYF,TGTGCCAGCAGTTTAACCGGGACCGGGAGGCGAAACACCATATATTTT
once,TRBJ1-3,TRBV7-2,-,CASSSGHRDTIYF,TGTGCCAGCAGCTCCGGACACAGGGACACCATATATTTT
-,TRBJ1-3,TRBV15,TRBD1,CATSRDENRGHGNTIYF,TGTGCCACCAGCAGAGATGAGAACAGGGGGCACGGAAACACCATATATTTT
-,TRBJ1-4,TRBV7-9,-,CASSLVGGTGEKLFF,TGTGCCAGCAGCTTAGTGGGAGGGACGGGCGAAAAACTGTTTTTT
-,TRBJ2-7,TRBV10-3,TRBD2,CATGGEGTYEQYF,TGTGCCACGGGGGGGGAGGGGACCTACGAGCAGTACTTC
-,TRBJ1-1,TRBV11-3,TRBD1,CASSLNRGTEAFF,TGTGCCAGCAGCTTGAACAGGGGAACTGAAGCTTTCTTT
-,TRBJ2-7,TRBV15,-,CATSREIGRGTGSSYEQYF,TGTGCCACCAGCAGAGAGATTGGCAGGGGCACAGGGTCCTCCTACGAGCAGTACTTC
-,TRBJ1-2,TRBV7-8,TRBD1,CASSLTGTAYNYGYTF,TGTGCCAGCAGCTTAACCGGGACAGCCTATAACTATGGCTACACCTTC
-,TRBJ1-5,TRBV19,-,CASKGHVLSSNQPQHF,TGTGCCAGTAAGGGGCACGTACTATCCAGCAATCAGCCCCAGCATTTT
-,TRBJ2-7,TRBV28,TRBD2,CASSRNSGGAYSYEQYF,TGTGCCAGCAGTCGTAATAGCGGGGGTGCCTACTCCTACGAGCAGTACTTC
-,TRBJ1-2,TRBV30,-,CAWTRGNGYTF,TGTGCCTGGACCCGGGGAAATGGCTACACCTTC
once,TRBJ2-3,TRBV6-6,TRBD1,CASSYGQGGDTQYF,TGTGCCAGCAGTTACGGACAGGGGGGAGATACGCAGTATTTT
-,TRBJ1-3,TRBV3-1/TRBV3-2,TRBD1,CASSPLDRGNTIYF,TGTGCCAGCAGCCCTTTGGACAGGGGAAACACCATATATTTT
-,TRBJ1-4,TRBV5-1,TRBD1,CASSSTGQGEKLFF,TGCGCCAGCAGCTCGACGGGACAGGGGGAAAAACTGTTTTTT
-,TRBJ1-1,TRBV9,-,CASSVAGRSEAFF,TGTGCCAGCAGCGTAGCAGGGAGGAGTGAAGCTTTCTTT
-,TRBJ1-1,TRBV5-1,-,CASSLQESDKAFF,TGCGCCAGCAGCTTACAGGAATCCGACAAAGCTTTCTTT
few,TRBJ1-5,TRBV7-9,-,CASSTYLGEGNQPQHF,TGTGCCAGCAGCACTTACTTAGGGGAGGGCAATCAGCCCCAGCATTTT
-,TRBJ1-2,TRBV3-1/TRBV3-2,TRBD1,CASSPAQGNYGYTF,TGTGCCAGCAGCCCAGCACAGGGGAACTATGGCTACACCTTC
-,TRBJ1-2,TRBV24-1,TRBD1,CATSDRQGGGYTF,TGTGCCACCAGTGACCGACAGGGAGGCGGCTACACCTTC